This T cell receptor beta chain was profiled in a study of T cell responses to AZD1222 COVID-19 vaccine. The CDR3 loop spans 16 amino acids. CDR1 and CDR2 (germline): SEHNR, FQNEAQ (reference sequence). Trimming removed 0 bases from V and 0 bases from J, with 9 bases in between. Sequencing was performed with immunoSEQ multiplex PCR; in TCRdb, only in-frame clones are kept and a portion is missing. The data show 150,000 to 200,000 clones, roughly 94% seen once. The chain carries TRBV7-9 and TRBJ1-3; D gene unclear. This sample comprised peripheral blood, obtained on day 0 of AZD1222 vaccination. This sequence originates from an adult in good health. The chain's CDR3 is CASSLALRPSGNTIYF. CDR3 DNA: TGTGCCAGCAGCTTAGCATTACGGCCCTCTGGAAACACCATATATTTT.